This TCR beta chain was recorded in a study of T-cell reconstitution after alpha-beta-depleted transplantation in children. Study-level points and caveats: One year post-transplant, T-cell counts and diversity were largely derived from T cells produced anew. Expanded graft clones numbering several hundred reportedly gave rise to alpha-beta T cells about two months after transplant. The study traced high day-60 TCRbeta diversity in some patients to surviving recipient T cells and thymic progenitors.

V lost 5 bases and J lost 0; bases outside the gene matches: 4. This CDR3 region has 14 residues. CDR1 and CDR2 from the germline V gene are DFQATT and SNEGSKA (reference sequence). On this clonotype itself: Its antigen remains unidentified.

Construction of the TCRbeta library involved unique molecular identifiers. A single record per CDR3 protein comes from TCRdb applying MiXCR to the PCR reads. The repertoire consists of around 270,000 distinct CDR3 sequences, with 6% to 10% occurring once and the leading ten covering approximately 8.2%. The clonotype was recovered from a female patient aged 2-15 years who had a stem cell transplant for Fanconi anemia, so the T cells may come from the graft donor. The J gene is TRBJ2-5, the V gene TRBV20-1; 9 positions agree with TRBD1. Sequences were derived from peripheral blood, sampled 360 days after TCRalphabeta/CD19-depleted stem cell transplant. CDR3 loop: CSAGRDRDQETQYF. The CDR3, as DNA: TGCAGTGCTGGCCGGGACAGGGACCAAGAGACCCAGTACTTC.